This T cell receptor (beta chain) was captured in a study of blood T cell repertoires in COVID-19. For the study at large: From the United States, Italy and Spain came samples of acute and convalescent COVID-19. T cells, B-cell-depleted T cells, or PBMCs supplied cDNA or gDNA.

Authors' data handling: Amplification from reference gene primers served as the basis for estimated nucleated cell counts. TCRdb's table, derived via immunoSEQ multiplex PCR, lists solely in-frame clones and lacks some. D and trimming come from the DNA, and the V and J calls and clone size come from that table. The table includes approximately 70,000 clones, roughly 72% detected once. V lost 6 bases and J 2 bases, leaving 12 bases between the germline ends. Per the germline V gene, CDR1 is SQVTM and CDR2 is ANQGSEA. This CDR3 comprises 13 residues. The chain combines TRBV29-1 with TRBJ2-3; D remains unclear. Sequencing used peripheral blood. This clonotype originated in a man in his 60s with COVID-19, enrolled during active disease. The DNA for the CDR3 is TGCAGCGTAGAGAGAACTCCCACAGATACGCAGTATTTT. Its protein is CSVERTPTDTQYF.